The sequence of this TCR beta chain was determined in a study of blood T cell repertoires in COVID-19. Sequencing was performed with immunoSEQ multiplex PCR; in TCRdb, only in-frame clones are kept and a portion is missing. The table lists a few hundred thousand clones, roughly 91% of them singletons. The V end was cut by 3 bases, the J end by 4 bases, with 9 bases between. CDR3 size: 13 residues. The TCR comes from a woman under 40 with COVID-19, enrolled during active disease. The chain links TRBV12-3 or TRBV12-4 to TRBJ1-1; D unresolved. Specimen: peripheral blood. CDR3 DNA: TGTGCCAGCAGTTTTCATGGAGGCACTGAAGCTTTCTTT. Translation gives CASSFHGGTEAFF.